Below are 17 T cell receptor beta chains sequenced from a single sample in a study of OX40 agonist ivuxolimab in advanced cancers. TCRdb's copy holds only in-frame clones and misses some; the assay was immunoSEQ multiplex PCR. The sample shows 81,000 or so clones, about 93% of them seen only once. The sequencing here drew on CD4+ or CD8+ T cells sorted from blood, taken in a trial of the OX40 agonist ivuxolimab. The receptors shown here come from an adult with an advanced solid tumor such as melanoma, head and neck, liver or kidney cancer.

The chain employs TRBV28 and TRBJ2-2; D not resolved. Germline loops: CDR1 MDHEN, CDR2 SYDVKM. This CDR3 has 12 amino acids. V was clipped by 11 bases and J by 2 bases, with 9 bases between them. DNA for the CDR3: TGTGCCTGTGCGTTTAACACCGGGGAGCTGTTTTTT. This encodes CACAFNTGELFF.

This clone was counted between two and nine times. The J gene is TRBJ1-2, the V gene TRBV19; D uncertain. This CDR3 contains 13 residues. Trimming stripped 4 bases from V and 4 bases from J, with 10 bases between. CDR1 is LNHDA, CDR2 SQIVND, per germline (reference sequence). In nucleotides, the CDR3 is TGTGCCAGTAGTACGGCCACCACCTATGGCTACACCTTC. This encodes CASSTATTYGYTF.

J is TRBJ1-4 and V is TRBV28; TRBD1 might be the D (5 bases). The germline gives CDR1 MDHEN, CDR2 SYDVKM. The CDR3 consists of 17 residues. The germline V and J ends were trimmed by 6 bases and 1 base, with 18 bases remaining between them. CDR3 bases: TGTGCCAGCAGCCATACCTCTTGGGGCCAAACTAATGAAAAACTGTTTTTT. Amino acid sequence: CASSHTSWGQTNEKLFF.

This sequence joins TRBV19 and TRBJ2-7; no firm D call. Germline V gene data show CDR1 as LNHDA and CDR2 as SQIVND (reference sequence). V was pared by 4 bases and J by 5 bases, with 12 bases between. This CDR3 contains 13 residues. The CDR3 DNA follows: TGTGCCAGTAGTACTGGAGCGTCGGACGAGCAGTACTTC. This translates into CASSTGASDEQYF.

The V gene is TRBV6-5, the J gene TRBJ2-7; D gene ambiguous. CDR1 and CDR2 (germline): MNHEY, SVGAGI. The V and J ends lost 2 bases and 2 bases respectively, with 1 base between them. The CDR3 runs to 11 residues. CDR3 residues: CASSYTYEQYF. The CDR3 coding sequence is TGTGCCAGCAGTTACACCTACGAGCAGTACTTC.

This clone was detected once. The J gene is TRBJ2-2, the V gene TRBV5-6, with D perhaps TRBD1 (6 bases). Germline V CDR1 and CDR2: SGHDT, YYEEEE. This CDR3 is 16 amino acids long. V was cut by 4 bases and J by 0 bases, with 13 bases left in between. This CDR3 reads CASSPDRHANTGELFF. The CDR3 region has the DNA TGTGCCAGCAGCCCTGACAGGCACGCGAACACCGGGGAGCTGTTTTTT.

This chain links TRBV28 with TRBJ1-1, with D possibly matching TRBD1 (6 bases). The CDR3 is made up of 17 amino acids. The germline CDR1 and CDR2 sequences are MDHEN and SYDVKM. The V end lost 3 bases, the J end lost 0 bases, and 17 bases lay between the germline ends. CDR3 DNA: TGTGCCAGCAGTTTCGGGCCGGGGCAGGGGATGAACACTGAAGCTTTCTTT. The encoded protein is CASSFGPGQGMNTEAFF.

This chain uses TRBV27 with TRBJ1-5; D gene uncertain. CDR1 is MNHEY and CDR2 is SMNVEV in the germline V gene (reference sequence). The CDR3 is 13 residues long. V was cut by 4 bases and J by 0 bases, with 4 bases left in between. The CDR3 nucleotides read TGTGCCAGCAGTTCTAATAGCAATCAGCCCCAGCATTTT. Translated, it gives CASSSNSNQPQHF.

DNA for the CDR3: TGTGCCAGCAGCTCCCCACTAGTAATGGGGGAAGAGACCCAGTACTTC. Its protein is CASSSPLVMGEETQYF. This sequence joins TRBV5-8 and TRBJ2-5; D may be TRBD1 or TRBD2 (5 bases each). The germline V gene encodes CDR1 SGHTS and CDR2 YDEGEE. V was cut by 3 bases and J by 3 bases, with 18 bases left in between. The CDR3 is made up of 16 amino acids.

This clone was found once. The chain joins TRBV19 to TRBJ1-1; possible D gene TRBD1, 5 bases. V was shortened by 7 bases and J by 1 base, with 13 bases between the two germline ends. Germline CDR1 reads LNHDA; CDR2 reads SQIVND (reference sequence). CDR3 length equals 14 residues. The CDR3 loop reads CASKWGVGNTEAFF. DNA of the CDR3: TGTGCCAGTAAATGGGGGGTCGGGAACACTGAAGCTTTCTTT.

The chain combines TRBV28 with TRBJ1-1; D is perhaps TRBD1 (5 bases). This CDR3 region has 14 residues. V was trimmed by 10 bases and J by 6 bases, leaving 21 bases between them. CDR1 and CDR2 from the germline V gene are MDHEN and SYDVKM. The CDR3 DNA follows: TGTGCCATCGGTGGAGGGGAAGTGCAACCTGAAGCTTTCTTT. Residues: CAIGGGEVQPEAFF.

V is TRBV5-4 and J is TRBJ2-3; D not certain. The CDR3 extends over 17 amino acids. Germline CDR1 reads SGHNT; CDR2 reads YYREEE (reference sequence). Between the trimmed V and J ends, which lost 0 bases and 0 bases, there was a span of 14 bases. CDR3 loop: CASSLGAVGRSTDTQYF. The DNA of the CDR3 is TGTGCCAGCAGCTTGGGGGCAGTAGGACGAAGCACAGATACGCAGTATTTT.

This clone is a singleton in its sample. The J gene is TRBJ2-1, the V gene TRBV15; TRBD2 matches 7 bases. V shed 0 bases and J 2 bases; nucleotides not matched to a gene: 7. This CDR3 spans 17 amino acids. Germline V gene sequence: CDR1 LNHNV, CDR2 YYDKDF (reference sequence). In nucleotides, the CDR3 is TGTGCCACCAGCAGAGATTTGGGTGCGGGGGCCTACAATGAGCAGTTCTTC. It codes for CATSRDLGAGAYNEQFF.

This chain joins TRBV27 and TRBJ1-5; D is perhaps TRBD1 (5 bases). Trimming left V 2 bases short and J 1 base short, with 9 bases between. CDR1 and CDR2 (germline): MNHEY, SMNVEV (reference sequence). The CDR3 is made up of 15 amino acids. The CDR3 region has the DNA TGTGCCAGCAGTTTAATGGGGGTGAGCAATCAGCCCCAGCATTTT. Translation gives CASSLMGVSNQPQHF.

The chain uses TRBV27 and TRBJ1-5; D gene unclear. The CDR3 is 13 residues long. With 5 bases removed from V and 5 bases from J, the gap between germline ends came to 10 bases. Germline loops: CDR1 MNHEY, CDR2 SMNVEV (reference sequence). Written as DNA, the CDR3 is TGTGCCAGCAGTCTACGACCCGATCAGCCCCAGCATTTT. Translated: CASSLRPDQPQHF.

The rearrangement joins TRBV29-1 to TRBJ1-1; no clear D gene. Trimming shortened V by 4 bases and J by 4 bases, and 13 bases separated the two germline ends. The CDR3 covers 13 residues. In germline, CDR1 is SQVTM, CDR2 ANQGSEA. The CDR3 protein is CSVAGGMSTEAFF. Written as DNA, the CDR3 is TGCAGCGTTGCCGGCGGTATGAGCACTGAAGCTTTCTTT.

This sequence joins TRBV6-1 and TRBJ1-2; TRBD1 agrees at 7 bases. Germline CDR1 is MNHNS and CDR2 is SASEGT. The J segment lost 3 bases and the V segment lost 2 bases, leaving 12 bases of the junction unmatched. CDR3 length: 17 amino acids. CDR3 DNA: TGTGCCAGCAGTGAACCGGGACAGCAAACGTACCACTATGGCTACACCTTC. Its translation: CASSEPGQQTYHYGYTF.